This entry describes one T cell receptor (beta chain). The data stem from a study of blood T cell repertoires in COVID-19. Study as a whole: From T cells, B-cell-depleted T cells, or PBMCs came the material, which was cDNA or gDNA.

V gave up 3 bases and J gave up 6 bases; unmatched junction bases: 7. Germline V gives CDR1 LGHDT, CDR2 YNNKEL (reference sequence). This CDR3 spans 16 amino acids. Using immunoSEQ multiplex PCR, the repertoire was profiled, and TCRdb retains in-frame clones only, with some absent. The sample lists roughly 280,000 clones, approximately 86% occurring once. V gene TRBV3-1 (or the pseudogene TRBV3-2) combines with J gene TRBJ2-1; 11 nucleotides line up with TRBD2. The source material was peripheral blood. This receptor was identified in a man between 18 and 29 years old with active or convalescent COVID-19. The CDR3 DNA reads TGTGCCAGCAGCCACGTAGCGGGAGGGTTAGGCAATGAGCAGTTCTTC. The encoded protein is CASSHVAGGLGNEQFF.